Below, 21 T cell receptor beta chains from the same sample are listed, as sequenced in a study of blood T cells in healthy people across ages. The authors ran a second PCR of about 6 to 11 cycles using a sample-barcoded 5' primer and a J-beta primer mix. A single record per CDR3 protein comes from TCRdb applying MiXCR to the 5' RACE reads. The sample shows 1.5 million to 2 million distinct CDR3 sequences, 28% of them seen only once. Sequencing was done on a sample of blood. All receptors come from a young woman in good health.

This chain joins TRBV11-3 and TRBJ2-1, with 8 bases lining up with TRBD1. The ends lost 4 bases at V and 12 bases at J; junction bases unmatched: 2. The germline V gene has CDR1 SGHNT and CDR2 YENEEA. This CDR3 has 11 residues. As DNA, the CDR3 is TGTGCCAGCAGCTCGGGGACAGGGCAGTTCTTC. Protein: CASSSGTGQFF.

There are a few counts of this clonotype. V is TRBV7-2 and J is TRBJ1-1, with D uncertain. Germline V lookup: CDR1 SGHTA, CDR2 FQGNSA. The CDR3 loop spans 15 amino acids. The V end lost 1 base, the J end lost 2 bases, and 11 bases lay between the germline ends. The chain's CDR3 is CASSLVAGRNTEAFF. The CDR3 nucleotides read TGTGCCAGCAGCTTAGTCGCCGGAAGAAACACTGAAGCTTTCTTT.

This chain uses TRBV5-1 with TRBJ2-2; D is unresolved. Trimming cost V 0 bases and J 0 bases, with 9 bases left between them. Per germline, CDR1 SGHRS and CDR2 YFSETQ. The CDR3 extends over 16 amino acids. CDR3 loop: CASSLGSATNTGELFF. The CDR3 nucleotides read TGCGCCAGCAGCTTGGGGTCTGCCACGAACACCGGGGAGCTGTTTTTT.

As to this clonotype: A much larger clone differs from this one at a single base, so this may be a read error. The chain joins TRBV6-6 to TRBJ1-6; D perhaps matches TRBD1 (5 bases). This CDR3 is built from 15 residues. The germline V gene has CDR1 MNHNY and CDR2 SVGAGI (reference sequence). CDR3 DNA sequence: TGTGCCAGCGGTTACTCGACAGTAAAGAATTCACCCCTCCACTTT. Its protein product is CASGYSTVKNSPLHF.

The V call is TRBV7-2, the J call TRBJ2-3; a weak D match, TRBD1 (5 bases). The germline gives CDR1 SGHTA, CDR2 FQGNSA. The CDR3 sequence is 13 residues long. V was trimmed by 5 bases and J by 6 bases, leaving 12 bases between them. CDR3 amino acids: CASSGNQGDTQYF. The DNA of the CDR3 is TGTGCCAGCAGCGGAAACCAGGGCGATACGCAGTATTTT.

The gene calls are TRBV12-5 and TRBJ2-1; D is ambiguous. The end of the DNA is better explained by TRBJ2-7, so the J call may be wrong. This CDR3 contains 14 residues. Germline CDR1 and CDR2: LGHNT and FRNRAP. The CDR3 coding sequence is TGTGCTAGTGGTTTGACGGACCGCCTGGGGGAGCAGTACTTC. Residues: CASGLTDRLGEQYF.

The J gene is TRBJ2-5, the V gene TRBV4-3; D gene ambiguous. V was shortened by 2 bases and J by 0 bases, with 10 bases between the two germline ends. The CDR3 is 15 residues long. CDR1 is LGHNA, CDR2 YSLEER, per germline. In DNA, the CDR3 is TGCGCCAGCAGCCAATTCCTGGGCTACCAAGAGACCCAGTACTTC. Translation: CASSQFLGYQETQYF.

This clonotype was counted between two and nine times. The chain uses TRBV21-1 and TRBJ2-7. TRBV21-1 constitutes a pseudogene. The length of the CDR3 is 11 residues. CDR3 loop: CASRSFYEQYF. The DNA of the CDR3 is TGTGCCAGCAGATCTTTCTACGAGCAGTACTTC.

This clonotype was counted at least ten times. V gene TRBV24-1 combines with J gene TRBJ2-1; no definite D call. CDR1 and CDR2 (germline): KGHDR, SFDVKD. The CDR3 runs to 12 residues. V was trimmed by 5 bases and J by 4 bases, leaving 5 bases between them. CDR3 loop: CATSGIYNEQFF. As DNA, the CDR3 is TGTGCCACCAGTGGTATTTACAATGAGCAGTTCTTC.

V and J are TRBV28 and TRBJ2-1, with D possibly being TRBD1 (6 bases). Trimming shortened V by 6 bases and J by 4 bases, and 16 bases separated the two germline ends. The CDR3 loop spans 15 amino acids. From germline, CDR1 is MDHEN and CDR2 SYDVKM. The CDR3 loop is CASSPYRASYNEQFF. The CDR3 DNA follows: TGTGCCAGCAGCCCCTACAGGGCATCTTACAATGAGCAGTTCTTC.

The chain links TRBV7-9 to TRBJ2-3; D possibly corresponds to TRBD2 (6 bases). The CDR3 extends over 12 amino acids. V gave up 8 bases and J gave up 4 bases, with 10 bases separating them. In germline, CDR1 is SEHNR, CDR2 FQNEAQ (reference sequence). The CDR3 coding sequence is TGTGCCAGCTGGGGAGGTGCAGATACGCAGTATTTT. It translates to CASWGGADTQYF.

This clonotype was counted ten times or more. In DNA form, the CDR3 reads TGTGCCAGCTCGTTCGGGGGGCACTCCTACGAGCAGTACTTC. Amino acids: CASSFGGHSYEQYF. This chain links TRBV18 with TRBJ2-7; tentative D call: TRBD2 (7 bases). CDR1 and CDR2 (germline): KGHSH, LQKENI. The V end lost 6 bases, the J end lost 0 bases, and 12 bases lay between the germline ends. The CDR3 spans 14 residues.

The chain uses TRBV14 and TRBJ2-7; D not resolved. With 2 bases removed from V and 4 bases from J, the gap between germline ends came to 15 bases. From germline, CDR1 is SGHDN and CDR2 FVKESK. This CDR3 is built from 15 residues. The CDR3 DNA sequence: TGTGCCAGCAGCCAATCCCTTCTAATGGGGTACGAGCAGTACTTC. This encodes CASSQSLLMGYEQYF.

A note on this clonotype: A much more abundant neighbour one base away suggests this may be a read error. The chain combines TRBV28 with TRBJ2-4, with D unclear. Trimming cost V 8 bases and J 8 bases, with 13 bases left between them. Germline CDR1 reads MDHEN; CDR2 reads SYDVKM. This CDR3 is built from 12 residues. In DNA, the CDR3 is TGTGCCAGCCAACAGAGTCGGGACATTCAGTACTTC. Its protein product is CASQQSRDIQYF. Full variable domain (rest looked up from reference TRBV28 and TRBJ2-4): DVKVTQSSRYLVKRTGEKVFLECVQDMDHENMFWYRQDPGLGLRLIYFSYDVKMKEKGDIPEGYSVSREKKERFSLILESASTNQTSMYLCASQQSRDIQYFGAGTRLSVL.

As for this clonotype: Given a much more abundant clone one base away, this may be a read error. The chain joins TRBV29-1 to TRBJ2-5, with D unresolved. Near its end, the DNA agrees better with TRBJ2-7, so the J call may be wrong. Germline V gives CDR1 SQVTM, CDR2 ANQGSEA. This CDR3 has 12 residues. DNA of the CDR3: TGCAGCGTTGCCCTCCACGGTTACGAGCAGTACTTC. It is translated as CSVALHGYEQYF.

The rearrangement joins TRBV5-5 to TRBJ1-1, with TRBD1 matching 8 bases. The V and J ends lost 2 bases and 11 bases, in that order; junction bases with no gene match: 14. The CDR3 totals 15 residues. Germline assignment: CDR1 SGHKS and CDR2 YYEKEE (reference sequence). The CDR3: CASSLLTAPGQEAFF. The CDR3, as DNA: TGTGCCAGCAGCTTACTTACAGCACCGGGACAGGAGGCTTTCTTT.

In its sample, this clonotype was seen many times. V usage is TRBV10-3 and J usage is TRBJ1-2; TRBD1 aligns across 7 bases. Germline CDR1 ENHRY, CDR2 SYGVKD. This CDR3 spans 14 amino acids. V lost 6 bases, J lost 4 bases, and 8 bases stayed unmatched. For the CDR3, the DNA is TGTGCCATCAGCGCACAGGGGATTGGCTATGGCTACACCTTC. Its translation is CAISAQGIGYGYTF.

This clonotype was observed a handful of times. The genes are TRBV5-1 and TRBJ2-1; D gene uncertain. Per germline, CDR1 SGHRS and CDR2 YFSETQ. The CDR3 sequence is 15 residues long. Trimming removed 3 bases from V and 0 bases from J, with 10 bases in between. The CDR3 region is CASSSGETSYNEQFF. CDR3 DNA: TGCGCCAGCAGCTCCGGTGAAACCTCCTACAATGAGCAGTTCTTC.

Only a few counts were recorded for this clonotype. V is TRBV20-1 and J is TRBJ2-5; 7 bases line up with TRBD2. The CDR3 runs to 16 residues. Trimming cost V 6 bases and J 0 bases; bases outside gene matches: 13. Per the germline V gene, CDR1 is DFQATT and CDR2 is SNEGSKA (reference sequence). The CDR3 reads CSARPPIAGDQETQYF. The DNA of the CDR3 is TGCAGTGCCAGACCGCCGATTGCGGGGGACCAAGAGACCCAGTACTTC.

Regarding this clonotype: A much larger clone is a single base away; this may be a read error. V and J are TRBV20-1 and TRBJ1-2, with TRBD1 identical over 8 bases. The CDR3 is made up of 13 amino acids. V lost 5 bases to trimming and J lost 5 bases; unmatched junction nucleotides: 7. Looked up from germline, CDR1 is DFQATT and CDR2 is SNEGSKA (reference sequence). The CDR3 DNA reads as TGCAGTGCTGCCTCCGGGACAGGTTATGGCTACACCTTC. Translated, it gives CSAASGTGYGYTF.

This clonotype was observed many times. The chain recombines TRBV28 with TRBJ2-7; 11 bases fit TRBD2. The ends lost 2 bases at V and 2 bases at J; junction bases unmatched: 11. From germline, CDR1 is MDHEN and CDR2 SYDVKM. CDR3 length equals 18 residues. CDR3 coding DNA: TGTGCCAGCAGTTTAGTGTCTAGCGGGGGGCCATTTACCTACGAGCAGTACTTC. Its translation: CASSLVSSGGPFTYEQYF.